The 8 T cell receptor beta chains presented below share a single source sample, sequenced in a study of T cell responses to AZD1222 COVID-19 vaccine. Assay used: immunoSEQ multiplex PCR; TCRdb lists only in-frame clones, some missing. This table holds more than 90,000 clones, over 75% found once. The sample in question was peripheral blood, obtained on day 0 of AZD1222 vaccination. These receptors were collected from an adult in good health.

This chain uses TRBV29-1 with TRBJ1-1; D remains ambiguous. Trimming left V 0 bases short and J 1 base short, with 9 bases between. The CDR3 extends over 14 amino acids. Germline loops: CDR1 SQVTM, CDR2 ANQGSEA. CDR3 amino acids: CSVEDLKSNTEAFF. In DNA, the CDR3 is TGCAGCGTTGAAGATCTTAAGTCGAACACTGAAGCTTTCTTT.

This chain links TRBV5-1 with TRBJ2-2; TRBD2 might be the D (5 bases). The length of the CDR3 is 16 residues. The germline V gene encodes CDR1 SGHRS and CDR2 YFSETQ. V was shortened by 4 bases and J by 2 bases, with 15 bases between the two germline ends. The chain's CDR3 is CASSNSPGSNTGELFF. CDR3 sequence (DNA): TGCGCCAGCAGCAACTCCCCGGGGAGTAACACCGGGGAGCTGTTTTTT.

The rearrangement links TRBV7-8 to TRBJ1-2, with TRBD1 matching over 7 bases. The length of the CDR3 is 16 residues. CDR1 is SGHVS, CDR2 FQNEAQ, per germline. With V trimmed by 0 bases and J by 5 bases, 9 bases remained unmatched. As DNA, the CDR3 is TGTGCCAGCAGCTTAGCGGGTCAGGGGGTGGGGTATGGCTACACCTTC. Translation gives CASSLAGQGVGYGYTF. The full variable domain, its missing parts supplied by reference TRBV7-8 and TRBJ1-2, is GAGVSQSPRYKVAKRGQDVALRCDPISGHVSLFWYQQALGQGPEFLTYFQNEAQLDKSGLPSDRFFAERPEGSVSTLKIQRTQQEDSAVYLCASSLAGQGVGYGYTFGSGTRLTVV.

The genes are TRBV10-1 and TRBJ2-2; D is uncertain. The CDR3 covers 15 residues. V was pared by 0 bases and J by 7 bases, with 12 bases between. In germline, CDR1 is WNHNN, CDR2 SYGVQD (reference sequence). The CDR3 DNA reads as TGCGCCAGCAGTGAGTCTGCTGGAGATCGCGGGGAGCTGTTTTTT. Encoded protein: CASSESAGDRGELFF.

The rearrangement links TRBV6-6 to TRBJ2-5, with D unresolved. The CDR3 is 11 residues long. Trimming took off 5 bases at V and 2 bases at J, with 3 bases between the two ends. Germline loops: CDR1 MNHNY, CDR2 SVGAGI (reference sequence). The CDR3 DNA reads TGTGCCAGCAGTAGTCAAGAGACCCAGTACTTC. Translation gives CASSSQETQYF.

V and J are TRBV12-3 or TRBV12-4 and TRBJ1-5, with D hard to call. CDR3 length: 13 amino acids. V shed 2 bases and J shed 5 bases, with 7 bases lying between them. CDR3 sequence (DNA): TGTGCCAGCAGTTTAAGGGCGGATCAGCCCCAGCATTTT. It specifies CASSLRADQPQHF.

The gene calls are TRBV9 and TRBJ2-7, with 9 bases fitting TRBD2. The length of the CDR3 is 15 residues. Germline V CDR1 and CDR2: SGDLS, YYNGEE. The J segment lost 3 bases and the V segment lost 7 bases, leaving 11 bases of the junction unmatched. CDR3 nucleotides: TGTGCCAGCCATGTGGGGACTAGCAGCTACTACGAGCAGTACTTC. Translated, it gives CASHVGTSSYYEQYF.

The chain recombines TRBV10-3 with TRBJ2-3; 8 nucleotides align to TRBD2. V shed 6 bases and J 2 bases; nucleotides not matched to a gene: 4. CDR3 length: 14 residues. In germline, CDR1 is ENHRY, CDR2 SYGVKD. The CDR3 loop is CAIRLAANTDTQYF. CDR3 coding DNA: TGTGCCATCAGACTAGCGGCTAACACAGATACGCAGTATTTT.